Each of the 18 T cell receptor beta chains below was sequenced from the same sample in a study of blood T cell repertoires in COVID-19. Sequenced by immunoSEQ multiplex PCR; TCRdb stores in-frame clones only, minus some. Counted here are around 150,000 clones, over 80% occurring once; the ten biggest clones make up about a tenth. Sequencing was carried out using peripheral blood. These receptors were collected from a woman of 80 years or more with active or convalescent COVID-19.

The chain recombines TRBV4-1 with TRBJ1-4, with 8 bases matching TRBD1. Per germline, CDR1 MGHRA and CDR2 YSYEKL. V shed 4 bases, J shed 8 bases, and the junction held 12 bases outside the gene matches. There are 16 residues in the CDR3. Here the CDR3 reads CASSRTRTGIGEKLFF. As DNA, the CDR3 is TGCGCCAGCAGCCGGACGCGGACAGGGATCGGGGAAAAACTGTTTTTT.

The chain carries TRBV11-3 and TRBJ2-2; TRBD1 matches at 10 bases. Germline values: CDR1 SGHNT, CDR2 YENEEA. The V gene end was trimmed by 5 bases and the J gene end by 7 bases; junction bases not matched to a gene: 10. This CDR3 is built from 16 residues. In nucleotides, the CDR3 is TGTGCCAGCAGCCTCGGGACAGGGGTTCTCGGCGGGGAGCTGTTTTTT. Its translation is CASSLGTGVLGGELFF.

The V call is TRBV27, the J call TRBJ1-2, with 10 bases aligning to TRBD1. Germline trimming cut 9 bases from V and 5 bases from J; bases unmatched to any gene: 18. CDR1 is MNHEY and CDR2 is SMNVEV in the germline V gene (reference sequence). CDR3 length: 17 residues. The CDR3 nucleotides are TGTGCCAGTCGCTCCGGGACAGGGGTGCCCTTTAGGTATGGCTACACCTTC. Translating it yields CASRSGTGVPFRYGYTF.

The chain combines TRBV4-3 with TRBJ1-5; tentative D call: TRBD1 (5 bases). This CDR3 is built from 16 residues. Germline V gives CDR1 LGHNA, CDR2 YSLEER. The ends were cut back, 0 bases at V and 0 bases at J, with 9 bases in the middle. The CDR3 sequence is CASSQDIGGSNQPQHF. The CDR3 DNA reads TGCGCCAGCAGCCAAGATATCGGGGGTAGCAATCAGCCCCAGCATTTT.

The CDR3 spells CAISESTAAAASDNSPLHF. DNA of the CDR3: TGTGCCATCAGTGAGTCGACAGCCGCCGCAGCCTCGGATAATTCACCCCTCCACTTT. This chain connects TRBV10-3 to TRBJ1-6, with a weak D call TRBD1 (5 bases). V lost 0 bases and J 5 bases, leaving 20 bases between the germline ends. The germline V gene has CDR1 ENHRY and CDR2 SYGVKD. The CDR3 totals 19 residues.

The gene calls are TRBV27 and TRBJ1-1; D unresolved. The CDR3 is 13 amino acids. Germline loops: CDR1 MNHEY, CDR2 SMNVEV (reference sequence). V lost 2 bases to trimming and J lost 2 bases, with 6 bases between them. The CDR3 DNA reads TGTGCCAGCAGTTTACGGGAAAACACTGAAGCTTTCTTT. Translated: CASSLRENTEAFF.

V is TRBV6-1 and J is TRBJ2-7, with D possibly matching TRBD1 (5 bases). V was trimmed by 0 bases and J by 3 bases, leaving 15 bases between them. The germline V gene has CDR1 MNHNS and CDR2 SASEGT. The CDR3 consists of 16 residues. CDR3 sequence (DNA): TGTGCCAGCAGTGAAGCGCCCTCAGGGCTGCGCTACGAGCAGTACTTC. Encoded protein: CASSEAPSGLRYEQYF.

In its sample, this clone was seen once. The chain employs TRBV3-1 (or the pseudogene TRBV3-2) and TRBJ1-1, with 7 bases aligning to TRBD1. Losses at the gene ends were 7 bases for V and 0 bases for J; bases not matched to a gene: 11. Germline values: CDR1 LGHDT, CDR2 YNNKEL (reference sequence). The CDR3 has 16 residues. In DNA form, the CDR3 reads TGTGCCAGCACCACGTCGCGACAGGGATTGAACACTGAAGCTTTCTTT. Amino acids: CASTTSRQGLNTEAFF.

This clone was seen a few times. The chain recombines TRBV4-1 with TRBJ2-2; tentative D call: TRBD1 (6 bases). Deletions cut 4 bases from V and 4 bases from J, with 13 bases between. The CDR3 covers 15 residues. In germline, CDR1 is MGHRA, CDR2 YSYEKL. CDR3 sequence reads: CASSPGTLVTGELFF. CDR3 nucleotide sequence: TGCGCCAGCAGCCCGGGGACACTGGTCACCGGGGAGCTGTTTTTT.

Details on this clone: Other DNA sequences of this sample code for an identical CDR3. CDR3 sequence reads: CASSATGNSGNTIYF. CDR3 bases: TGTGCCAGCAGCGCGACAGGAAACTCTGGAAACACCATATATTTT. The gene calls are TRBV9 and TRBJ1-3; a weak D match, TRBD1 (6 bases). The CDR3 runs 15 residues. CDR1 SGDLS and CDR2 YYNGEE come from the germline V gene. V lost 3 bases and J lost 0, with 10 bases in between.

The chain joins TRBV7-2 to TRBJ2-5; D remains unclear. The V end lost 1 base, the J end lost 7 bases, and 10 bases lay between the germline ends. The germline gives CDR1 SGHTA, CDR2 FQGNSA. CDR3 length: 13 residues. CDR3 sequence: CASSLEEMGTQYF. The CDR3 DNA reads TGTGCCAGCAGCTTAGAGGAGATGGGGACCCAGTACTTC.

The chain links TRBV5-5 to TRBJ1-4; D unresolved. V gave up 2 bases and J gave up 4 bases, with 12 bases separating them. Germline loops: CDR1 SGHKS, CDR2 YYEKEE (reference sequence). The CDR3 is 15 amino acids. The CDR3 DNA follows: TGTGCCAGCAGCTTCGAGGAAGATTATAATGAAAAACTGTTTTTT. Protein product: CASSFEEDYNEKLFF.

The CDR3 bases are TGTGCCAGCAGTCTCACAGAAGGCTATGGCTACACCTTC. It encodes CASSLTEGYGYTF. J is TRBJ1-2 and V is TRBV27; no definite D call. With 5 bases removed from V and 4 bases from J, the gap between germline ends came to 11 bases. Germline values: CDR1 MNHEY, CDR2 SMNVEV (reference sequence). The CDR3 is made up of 13 amino acids.

This chain connects TRBV5-1 to TRBJ2-6, with a tentative D call TRBD2 (6 bases). CDR1 SGHRS and CDR2 YFSETQ come from the germline V gene. V was trimmed by 4 bases and J by 1 base, leaving 12 bases between them. This CDR3 has 16 amino acids. The DNA for the CDR3 is TGCGCCAGCAGCCGGGACTCCGGATCTGGGGCCAACGTCCTGACTTTC. Encoded protein: CASSRDSGSGANVLTF.

This clone was recorded only once. This chain uses TRBV11-3 with TRBJ1-2; TRBD1 agrees at 8 bases. V lost 5 bases and J lost 4; bases outside the gene matches: 12. The germline CDR1 and CDR2 sequences are SGHNT and YENEEA. The CDR3 extends over 16 amino acids. The CDR3 here is CASSPGGRGLGYGYTF. DNA of the CDR3: TGTGCCAGCAGCCCCGGGGGCAGGGGGCTTGGCTATGGCTACACCTTC.

The sample holds a few counts of this clone. This chain joins TRBV30 and TRBJ1-5, with 7 bases identical to TRBD1. The CDR3 totals 13 residues. Germline trimming cut 2 bases from V and 9 bases from J; bases unmatched to any gene: 7. The germline gives CDR1 GTSNPN, CDR2 SVGIG (reference sequence). Written as DNA, the CDR3 is TGTGCCTGGAGTCTAGGGGGCTCACGGCCCCAGCATTTT. Its protein is CAWSLGGSRPQHF.

The rearrangement uses TRBV5-6 and TRBJ2-7; D possibly corresponds to TRBD1 (5 bases). The CDR3 consists of 16 residues. The germline V gene encodes CDR1 SGHDT and CDR2 YYEEEE. The V end was cut by 4 bases, the J end by 2 bases, with 19 bases between. The CDR3 is CASSLGEGALTYEQYF. CDR3 coding DNA: TGTGCCAGCAGCCTGGGCGAAGGGGCCCTGACCTACGAGCAGTACTTC.

This clone was seen just once. The V call is TRBV5-1, the J call TRBJ2-7; 8 bases line up with TRBD1. Germline V lookup: CDR1 SGHRS, CDR2 YFSETQ. CDR3 length: 17 amino acids. With 0 bases clipped from V and 2 bases from J, the junction kept 10 bases outside the gene matches. The DNA of the CDR3 is TGCGCCAGCAGCTTGGGGGGGTCGACAGGGGTCACCTACGAGCAGTACTTC. Its translation is CASSLGGSTGVTYEQYF. The full variable domain, with the rest looked up from reference TRBV5-1 and TRBJ2-7, is KAGVTQTPRYLIKTRGQQVTLSCSPISGHRSVSWYQQTPGQGLQFLFEYFSETQRNKGNFPGRFSGRQFSNSRSEMNVSTLELGDSALYLCASSLGGSTGVTYEQYFGPGTRLTVT.